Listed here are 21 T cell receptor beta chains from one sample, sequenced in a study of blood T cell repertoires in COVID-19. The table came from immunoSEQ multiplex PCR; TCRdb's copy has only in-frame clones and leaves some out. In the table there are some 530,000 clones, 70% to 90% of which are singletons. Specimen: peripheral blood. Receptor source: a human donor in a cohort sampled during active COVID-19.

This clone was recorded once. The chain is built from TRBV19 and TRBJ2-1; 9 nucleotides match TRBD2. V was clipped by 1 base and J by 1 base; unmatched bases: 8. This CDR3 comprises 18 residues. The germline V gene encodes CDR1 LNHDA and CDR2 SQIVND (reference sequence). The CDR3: CASSIVAGGKSSYNEQFF. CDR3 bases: TGTGCCAGTAGTATAGTGGCGGGAGGGAAAAGTTCCTACAATGAGCAGTTCTTC.

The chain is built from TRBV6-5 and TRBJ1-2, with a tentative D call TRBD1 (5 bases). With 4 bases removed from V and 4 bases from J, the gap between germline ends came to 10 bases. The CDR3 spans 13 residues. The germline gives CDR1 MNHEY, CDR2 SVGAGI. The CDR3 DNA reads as TGTGCCAGCAGTTTGGGACTGCTCTATGGCTACACCTTC. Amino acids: CASSLGLLYGYTF.

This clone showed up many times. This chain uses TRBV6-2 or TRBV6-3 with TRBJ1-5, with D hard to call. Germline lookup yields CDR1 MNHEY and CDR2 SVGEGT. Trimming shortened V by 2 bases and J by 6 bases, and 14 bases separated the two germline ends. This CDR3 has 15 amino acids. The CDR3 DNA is TGTGCCAGCAGTTACGAACCCTCGAGAGGTCAGCCCCAGCATTTT. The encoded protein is CASSYEPSRGQPQHF.

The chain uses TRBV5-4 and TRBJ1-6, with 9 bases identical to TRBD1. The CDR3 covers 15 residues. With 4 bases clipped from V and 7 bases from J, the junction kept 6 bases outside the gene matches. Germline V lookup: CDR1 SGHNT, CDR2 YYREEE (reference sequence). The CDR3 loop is CASSPTGQGNSPLHF. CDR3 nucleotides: TGTGCCAGCAGCCCCACGGGACAGGGAAATTCACCCCTCCACTTT. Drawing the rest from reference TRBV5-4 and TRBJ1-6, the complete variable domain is ETGVTQSPTHLIKTRGQQVTLRCSSQSGHNTVSWYQQALGQGPQFIFQYYREEENGRGNFPPRFSGLQFPNYSSELNVNALELDDSALYLCASSPTGQGNSPLHFGNGTRLTVT.

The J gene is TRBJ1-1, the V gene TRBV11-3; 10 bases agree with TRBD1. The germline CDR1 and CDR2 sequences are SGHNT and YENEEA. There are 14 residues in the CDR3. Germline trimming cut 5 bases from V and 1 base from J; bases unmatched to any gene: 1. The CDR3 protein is CASSRDRGNTEAFF. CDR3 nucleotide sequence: TGTGCCAGCAGCCGGGACAGGGGGAACACTGAAGCTTTCTTT.

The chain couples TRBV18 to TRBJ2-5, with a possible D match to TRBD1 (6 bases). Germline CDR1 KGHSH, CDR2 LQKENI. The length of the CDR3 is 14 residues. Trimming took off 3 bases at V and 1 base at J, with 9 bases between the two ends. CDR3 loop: CASSPRGLQETQYF. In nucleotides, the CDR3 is TGTGCCAGCTCACCCAGGGGTCTCCAAGAGACCCAGTACTTC.

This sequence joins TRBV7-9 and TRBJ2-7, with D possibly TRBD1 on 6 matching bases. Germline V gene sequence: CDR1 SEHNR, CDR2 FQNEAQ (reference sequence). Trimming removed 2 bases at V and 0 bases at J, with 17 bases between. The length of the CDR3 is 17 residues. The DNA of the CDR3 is TGTGCCAGCAGCTTATGGGGGACACAAATGAGCTCCTACGAGCAGTACTTC. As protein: CASSLWGTQMSSYEQYF.

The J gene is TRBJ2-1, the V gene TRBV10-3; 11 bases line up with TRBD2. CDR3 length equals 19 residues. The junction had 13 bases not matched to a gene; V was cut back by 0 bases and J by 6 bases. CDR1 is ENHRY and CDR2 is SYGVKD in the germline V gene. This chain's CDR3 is CAISESPTETSGVFNEQFF. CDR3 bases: TGTGCCATCAGTGAGTCCCCCACAGAGACTAGCGGGGTCTTCAATGAGCAGTTCTTC.

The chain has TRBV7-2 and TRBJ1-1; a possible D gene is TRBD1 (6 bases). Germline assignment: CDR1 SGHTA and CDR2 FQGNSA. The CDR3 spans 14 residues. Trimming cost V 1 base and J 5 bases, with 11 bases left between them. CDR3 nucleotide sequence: TGTGCCAGCAGCTTAGGGGGCCAGGGGACTGAAGCTTTCTTT. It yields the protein CASSLGGQGTEAFF.

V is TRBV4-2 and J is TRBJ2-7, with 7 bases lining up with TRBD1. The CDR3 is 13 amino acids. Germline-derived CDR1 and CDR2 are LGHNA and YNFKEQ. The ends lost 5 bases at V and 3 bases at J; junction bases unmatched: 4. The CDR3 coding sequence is TGTGCCAGCAGCAGGGGGCTTAACTACGAGCAGTACTTC. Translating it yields CASSRGLNYEQYF.

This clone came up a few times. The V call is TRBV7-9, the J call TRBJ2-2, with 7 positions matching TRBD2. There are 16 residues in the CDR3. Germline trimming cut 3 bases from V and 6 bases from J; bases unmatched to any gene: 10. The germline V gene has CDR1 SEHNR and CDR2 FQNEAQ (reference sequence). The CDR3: CASSFQTPREPGELFF. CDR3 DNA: TGTGCCAGCAGCTTTCAGACACCGCGGGAGCCCGGGGAGCTGTTTTTT.

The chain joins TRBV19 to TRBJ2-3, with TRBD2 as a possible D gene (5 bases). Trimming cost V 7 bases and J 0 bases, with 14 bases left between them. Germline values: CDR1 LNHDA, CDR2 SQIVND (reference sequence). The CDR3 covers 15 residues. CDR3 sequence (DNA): TGTGCCAGTACCCCCGAGGGAGCGAGCACAGATACGCAGTATTTT. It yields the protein CASTPEGASTDTQYF.

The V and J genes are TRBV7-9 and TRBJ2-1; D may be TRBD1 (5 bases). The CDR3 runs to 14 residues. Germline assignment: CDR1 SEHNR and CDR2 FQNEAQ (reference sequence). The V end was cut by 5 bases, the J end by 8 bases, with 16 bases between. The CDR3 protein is CASSPIQLRDEQFF. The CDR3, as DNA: TGTGCCAGCAGCCCGATTCAACTCAGGGATGAGCAGTTCTTC.

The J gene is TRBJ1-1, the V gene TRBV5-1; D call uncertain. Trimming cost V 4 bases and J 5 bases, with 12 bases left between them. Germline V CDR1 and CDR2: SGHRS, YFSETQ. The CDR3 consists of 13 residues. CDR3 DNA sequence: TGCGCCAGCAGCCCGGGAGGCTCTACTGAAGCTTTCTTT. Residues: CASSPGGSTEAFF.

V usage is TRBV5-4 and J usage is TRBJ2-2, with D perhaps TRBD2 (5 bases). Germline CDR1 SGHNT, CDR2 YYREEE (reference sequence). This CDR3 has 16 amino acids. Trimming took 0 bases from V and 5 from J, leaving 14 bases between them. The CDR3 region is CASSLVEVRGTGELFF. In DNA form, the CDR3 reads TGTGCCAGCAGCTTGGTCGAAGTAAGAGGGACCGGGGAGCTGTTTTTT. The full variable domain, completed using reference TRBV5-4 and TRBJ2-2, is ETGVTQSPTHLIKTRGQQVTLRCSSQSGHNTVSWYQQALGQGPQFIFQYYREEENGRGNFPPRFSGLQFPNYSSELNVNALELDDSALYLCASSLVEVRGTGELFFGEGSRLTVL.

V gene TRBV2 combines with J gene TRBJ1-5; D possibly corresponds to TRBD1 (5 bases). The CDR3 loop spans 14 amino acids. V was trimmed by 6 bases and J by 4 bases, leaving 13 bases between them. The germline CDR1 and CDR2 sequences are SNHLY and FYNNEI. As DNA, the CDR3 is TGTGCCAGCAGCCGGAGCGGGGGAAATCAGCCCCAGCATTTT. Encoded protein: CASSRSGGNQPQHF.

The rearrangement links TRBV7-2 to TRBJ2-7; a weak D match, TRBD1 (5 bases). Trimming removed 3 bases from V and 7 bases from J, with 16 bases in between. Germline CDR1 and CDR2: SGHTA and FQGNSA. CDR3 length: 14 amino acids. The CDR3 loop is CASSLGQVPGEQYF. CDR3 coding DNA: TGTGCCAGCAGCTTGGGGCAGGTCCCGGGTGAGCAGTACTTC.

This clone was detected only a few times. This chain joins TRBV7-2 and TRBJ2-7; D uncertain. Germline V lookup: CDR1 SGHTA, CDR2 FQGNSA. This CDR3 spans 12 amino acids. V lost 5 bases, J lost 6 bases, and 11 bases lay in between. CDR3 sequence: CASSLSTLEQYF. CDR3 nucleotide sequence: TGTGCCAGCAGCCTCAGTACCCTCGAGCAGTACTTC.

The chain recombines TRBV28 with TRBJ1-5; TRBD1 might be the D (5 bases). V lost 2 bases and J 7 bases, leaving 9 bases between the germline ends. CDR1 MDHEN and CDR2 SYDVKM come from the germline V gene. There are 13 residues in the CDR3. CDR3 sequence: CASSLIRGQPQHF. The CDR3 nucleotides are TGTGCCAGCAGTTTAATAAGGGGACAGCCCCAGCATTTT.

The CDR3, as DNA: TGTGCCACCAGTGACAAGACTAGCGGGAGAACGGATACGCAGTATTTT. Translation: CATSDKTSGRTDTQYF. This sequence joins TRBV24-1 and TRBJ2-3, with 12 bases aligning to TRBD2. Germline lookup yields CDR1 KGHDR and CDR2 SFDVKD. This CDR3 region has 16 residues. Trimming at V came to 4 bases and at J to 6 bases, leaving 7 bases not matched to a gene.

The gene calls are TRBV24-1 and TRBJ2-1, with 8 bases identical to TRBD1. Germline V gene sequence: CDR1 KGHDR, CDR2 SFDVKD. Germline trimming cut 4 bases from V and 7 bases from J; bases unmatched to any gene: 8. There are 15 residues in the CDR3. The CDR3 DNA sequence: TGTGCCACCAGTGACACCAGGGGGCATAGTAATGAGCAGTTCTTC. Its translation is CATSDTRGHSNEQFF.